This section outlines one T cell receptor (beta chain) sequence together with its context. What it binds is unknown. This specimen belongs to a study of OX40 agonist ivuxolimab in advanced cancers. The wider study: Every 2 weeks, patients got intravenous ivuxolimab at one of six dose levels (0.01-10 mg/kg). Three patients had partial responses: one hepatocellular carcinoma, two cutaneous melanoma. The study's findings and limits: Researchers did not establish what antigens the expanded peripheral T cells target.

The repertoire was sequenced with immunoSEQ multiplex PCR; TCRdb's copy has only in-frame clones and lacks some. The repertoire holds approximately 52,000 clones, 75% to 90% seen once, with over 9.5% in the top ten. Per the germline V gene, CDR1 is LGHNA and CDR2 is YNFKEQ. The CDR3 sequence is 17 residues long. V trimming: 2 bases; J trimming: 0 bases; junction bases outside the gene matches: 5. The cohort excluded patients with autoimmune disease history or systemic immunosuppression. The input for sequencing was CD4+ or CD8+ T cells sorted from blood, taken in a trial of the OX40 agonist ivuxolimab. The chain carries TRBV4-2 and TRBJ1-2; 11 positions match TRBD1. This sequence was found in an adult with an advanced solid tumor such as melanoma, head and neck, liver or kidney cancer. As DNA, the CDR3 is TGTGCCAGCAGCCAACTTGGACAGGGGGCGACTAACTATGGCTACACCTTC. This translates into CASSQLGQGATNYGYTF.